Reported below is one TCR beta chain. Its antigen remains unknown. This specimen comes from a study of shared clonotypes between healthy human individuals. Study-wide findings and caveats: Incompleteness in sorted-subset sequencing, despite large depth, was shown by rarefaction. Naive subsets typically showed greater estimated richness than memory subsets. Roughly 5% of naive CD4 clonotypes were common to a few donors.

Profiling relied on immunoSEQ multiplex PCR, and the TCRdb table lists in-frame clones only, not all of them. The table lists some 500,000 clones, around 95% of them singletons. The sequenced sample consisted of naive CD4+ T cells sorted from blood. The sample's subset: CD45RA+ positively selected. This TCR came from a woman aged 25 to 39 in good health.

The CDR3 reads CASIPPARTLPYEQYF. For the CDR3, the DNA is TGTGCCAGCATCCCCCCGGCCCGGACTCTACCCTACGAGCAGTACTTC. The chain uses TRBV28 and TRBJ2-7; a weak D match, TRBD2 (5 bases). V lost 7 bases and J 2 bases, leaving 21 bases between the germline ends. The V gene's germline CDR1 is MDHEN and CDR2 SYDVKM. The CDR3 is 16 amino acids.